The 27 T cell receptor beta chains in this list originate from one sample, sequenced in a study of cytomegalovirus exposure and HLA in healthy donors. The PCR ran on 60 Vbeta and 13 Jbeta primers. The method was immunoSEQ multiplex PCR; TCRdb's version includes in-frame clones alone and lacks a portion of them. The profile shows roughly 73,000 clones, around 75% of them singletons. Sample: PBMCs. Source of these receptors: a man in his 70s in good health and CMV-seronegative.

The genes are TRBV6-5 and TRBJ1-5; D might be TRBD1 (6 bases). Per the germline V gene, CDR1 is MNHEY and CDR2 is SVGAGI. Trimming removed 6 bases from V and 6 bases from J, with 15 bases in between. CDR3 length: 14 residues. The CDR3 DNA is TGTGCCAGCAGGGGGCGACAGGAGGCTCAGCCCCAGCATTTT. It codes for CASRGRQEAQPQHF.

The chain joins TRBV5-1 to TRBJ1-6; TRBD1 is a possible D gene (6 bases). Germline assignment: CDR1 SGHRS and CDR2 YFSETQ. V lost 1 base to trimming and J lost 0 bases, with 20 bases between them. The CDR3 covers 20 residues. Here the CDR3 DNA reads TGCGCCAGCAGCTTGACGAGTAAATTTGGACAGAGCTCCTATAATTCACCCCTCCACTTT. Protein product: CASSLTSKFGQSSYNSPLHF.

The gene calls are TRBV11-2 and TRBJ2-1, with 10 bases lining up with TRBD1. The V gene end was trimmed by 0 bases and the J gene end by 6 bases; junction bases not matched to a gene: 2. CDR1 SGHAT and CDR2 FQNNGV come from the germline V gene. The CDR3 is made up of 15 amino acids. CDR3: CASSLDRTGGNEQFF. The DNA of the CDR3 is TGTGCCAGCAGCTTAGACCGGACAGGGGGCAATGAGCAGTTCTTC.

The chain is built from TRBV7-9 and TRBJ2-7; TRBD2 agrees at 10 bases. The junction had 6 bases not matched to a gene; V was cut back by 4 bases and J by 3 bases. Germline CDR1 is SEHNR and CDR2 is FQNEAQ (reference sequence). CDR3 size: 15 residues. The CDR3 reads CASSSRAGGGYEQYF. CDR3 DNA sequence: TGTGCCAGCAGCTCCAGAGCGGGGGGGGGCTACGAGCAGTACTTC.

Concerning this clone: Other DNA sequences within the sample encode an identical CDR3. The chain is built from TRBV18 and TRBJ1-4; D is unresolved. V lost 3 bases and J 6 bases, leaving 8 bases between the germline ends. The CDR3 runs 13 residues. The germline V gene has CDR1 KGHSH and CDR2 LQKENI. In DNA, the CDR3 is TGTGCCAGCTCACCTTTGGAGGATGAAAAACTGTTTTTT. Translation: CASSPLEDEKLFF.

V and J are TRBV10-2 and TRBJ2-2, with TRBD1 identical over 9 bases. The ends lost 8 bases at V and 7 bases at J; junction bases unmatched: 5. This CDR3 is 13 amino acids long. CDR1 and CDR2 (germline): WSHSY, SAAADI. CDR3: CASAGQGGGELFF. CDR3 sequence (DNA): TGCGCCAGCGCGGGACAGGGTGGCGGGGAGCTGTTTTTT.

The chain couples TRBV7-9 to TRBJ1-1, with a tentative D call TRBD1 (6 bases). Germline CDR1 reads SEHNR; CDR2 reads FQNEAQ (reference sequence). V was trimmed by 1 base and J by 7 bases, leaving 13 bases between them. The CDR3 is 14 residues long. The CDR3, as DNA: TGTGCCAGCAGCTTAGAACCCAGGGGTGGTGAAGCTTTCTTT. It is translated as CASSLEPRGGEAFF. Full variable domain (outside the CDR3, taken from reference TRBV7-9 and TRBJ1-1): DTGVSQNPRHKITKRGQNVTFRCDPISEHNRLYWYRQTLGQGPEFLTYFQNEAQLEKSRLLSDRFSAERPKGSFSTLEIQRTEQGDSAMYLCASSLEPRGGEAFFGQGTRLTVV.

This rearrangement joins TRBV20-1 to TRBJ2-1; unclear D gene. The CDR3 has 11 amino acids. Germline assignment: CDR1 DFQATT and CDR2 SNEGSKA (reference sequence). V dropped 6 bases and J dropped 3 bases, with 6 bases sitting between them. CDR3 loop: CSARVYNEQFF. The CDR3 coding sequence is TGCAGTGCACGGGTCTACAATGAGCAGTTCTTC.

The V gene is TRBV21-1, the J gene TRBJ2-5; TRBD1 reflects the table's D call only, with no check against the DNA. TRBV21-1 is marked as a pseudogene. The CDR3 is made up of 16 amino acids. The chain's CDR3 is CASRPSRDRPGETQYF. The DNA of the CDR3 is TGTGCCAGCAGGCCATCCCGGGACAGGCCTGGGGAGACCCAGTACTTC.

This chain links TRBV5-1 with TRBJ1-2; the match to TRBD1 covers 7 bases. The V gene end was trimmed by 3 bases and the J gene end by 7 bases; junction bases not matched to a gene: 3. Per the germline V gene, CDR1 is SGHRS and CDR2 is YFSETQ. This CDR3 comprises 12 residues. The CDR3 protein is CASSYRQGGYTF. In nucleotides, the CDR3 is TGCGCCAGCAGCTACCGACAGGGTGGCTACACCTTC.

This clone was seen more than once but under ten times. The sample contains more than one DNA sequence encoding this CDR3. The rearrangement uses TRBV7-9 and TRBJ1-1; D may be TRBD1 (5 bases). The germline CDR1 and CDR2 sequences are SEHNR and FQNEAQ (reference sequence). The CDR3 consists of 13 residues. Trimming took 5 bases from V and 1 from J, leaving 8 bases between them. CDR3 nucleotides: TGTGCCAGCAGCCGGCAGGGGAACACTGAAGCTTTCTTT. It specifies CASSRQGNTEAFF.

The sample holds one count of this clone. The chain couples TRBV18 to TRBJ1-4, with 7 nucleotides matching TRBD1. Looked up from germline, CDR1 is KGHSH and CDR2 is LQKENI. V was pared by 0 bases and J by 5 bases, with 3 bases of the junction left unmatched. The CDR3 is 15 amino acids. CDR3 loop: CASSPPGTANEKLFF. The CDR3 DNA is TGTGCCAGCTCACCACCTGGGACAGCGAATGAAAAACTGTTTTTT.

This chain uses TRBV5-8 with TRBJ2-7; 10 bases map to TRBD2. The J segment lost 1 base and the V segment lost 0 bases, leaving 7 bases of the junction unmatched. The CDR3 extends over 17 amino acids. Per germline, CDR1 SGHTS and CDR2 YDEGEE. This CDR3 reads CASSLASVAGGSYEQYF. The CDR3 bases are TGTGCCAGCAGCTTGGCCTCGGTAGCGGGGGGATCCTACGAGCAGTACTTC. The entire variable domain, with the rest obtained from reference TRBV5-8 and TRBJ2-7, is as follows: EAGVTQSPTHLIKTRGQQATLRCSPISGHTSVYWYQQALGLGLQFLLWYDEGEERNRGNFPPRFSGRQFPNYSSELNVNALELEDSALYLCASSLASVAGGSYEQYFGPGTRLTVT.

A few counts support this clone. The chain uses TRBV5-6 and TRBJ1-1, with TRBD1 matching 10 bases. The CDR3 loop spans 16 amino acids. Germline loops: CDR1 SGHDT, CDR2 YYEEEE. V lost 4 bases to trimming and J lost 1 base; unmatched junction nucleotides: 7. DNA of the CDR3: TGTGCCAGCAGCCATAGACAGGGGGCGGGGAACACTGAAGCTTTCTTT. Translation: CASSHRQGAGNTEAFF.

CDR3 region: CASSSGWGGEGYTF. In nucleotides, the CDR3 is TGTGCCAGCAGCTCGGGCTGGGGGGGCGAGGGCTACACCTTC. The chain joins TRBV7-8 to TRBJ1-2; D may be TRBD1 (6 bases). The germline gives CDR1 SGHVS, CDR2 FQNEAQ. Trimming removed 4 bases at V and 8 bases at J, with 17 bases between. CDR3 length: 14 residues.

The V gene is TRBV27, the J gene TRBJ2-2, with D hard to call. Germline V CDR1 and CDR2: MNHEY, SMNVEV (reference sequence). Trimming left V 9 bases short and J 0 bases short, with 11 bases between. There are 14 residues in the CDR3. The CDR3 DNA reads as TGTGCCAGTTCCCGCAGGTCGAACACCGGGGAGCTGTTTTTT. It is translated as CASSRRSNTGELFF.

The chain couples TRBV27 to TRBJ2-7; 10 nucleotides line up with TRBD2. This CDR3 comprises 14 residues. The germline V gene encodes CDR1 MNHEY and CDR2 SMNVEV (reference sequence). J was trimmed by 1 base and V by 7 bases; bases with no gene match: 4. CDR3 in DNA: TGTGCCAGCATCCTAGCGGGAGCGTCCTACGAGCAGTACTTC. It is translated as CASILAGASYEQYF.

V usage is TRBV30 and J usage is TRBJ1-2, with 9 nucleotides matching TRBD1. V was pared by 3 bases and J by 6 bases, with 14 bases of the junction left unmatched. The CDR3 contains 16 residues. Per the germline V gene, CDR1 is GTSNPN and CDR2 is SVGIG (reference sequence). CDR3 sequence: CAWRGTGWMGDHGYTF. The CDR3 bases are TGTGCCTGGAGGGGGACAGGGTGGATGGGTGATCATGGCTACACCTTC.

The chain carries TRBV2 and TRBJ1-5, with 9 bases that match TRBD1. Germline loops: CDR1 SNHLY, CDR2 FYNNEI. V shed 6 bases, J shed 2 bases, and the junction held 5 bases outside the gene matches. The CDR3 length is 15 residues. The CDR3 here is CASRGQGLGNQPQHF. The CDR3 DNA follows: TGTGCCAGCAGGGGACAGGGCCTTGGCAATCAGCCCCAGCATTTT.

In its sample, this clone was seen once. The junction shows a germline mismatch at one end, possibly a read error. The chain links TRBV7-7 to TRBJ2-3, with 11 bases identical to TRBD2. The CDR3 spans 15 residues. The germline gives CDR1 SSHAT, CDR2 FNYEAQ (reference sequence). In DNA, the CDR3 is TGTGCTAGCAGCTCGGGACTAGCGGCCACAGATACGCAGTATTTT. It yields the protein CASSSGLAATDTQYF.

V is TRBV5-1 and J is TRBJ1-4, with 8 bases aligning to TRBD1. Germline V CDR1 and CDR2: SGHRS, YFSETQ. The V and J ends lost 4 bases and 5 bases, in that order; junction bases with no gene match: 4. The CDR3 spans 14 residues. CDR3 nucleotides: TGCGCCAGCAGCCCAGGGGGCCTGAATGAAAAACTGTTTTTT. Protein sequence: CASSPGGLNEKLFF.

The chain carries TRBV6-5 and TRBJ1-2, with D possibly matching TRBD1 (5 bases). The CDR3 runs to 14 residues. The germline V and J ends were trimmed by 5 bases and 6 bases, with 16 bases remaining between them. The germline V gene has CDR1 MNHEY and CDR2 SVGAGI. The chain's CDR3 is CASSEFQGKDGYTF. CDR3 coding DNA: TGTGCCAGCAGTGAGTTTCAGGGAAAGGATGGCTACACCTTC.

The CDR3 region is CASGHGQGTYEQYF. CDR3 DNA sequence: TGTGCCAGCGGGCACGGACAGGGCACCTACGAGCAGTACTTC. This chain links TRBV6-1 with TRBJ2-7; the match to TRBD1 covers 8 bases. There are 14 residues in the CDR3. Germline values: CDR1 MNHNS, CDR2 SASEGT. V lost 8 bases, J lost 2 bases, and 8 bases stayed unmatched.

The chain uses TRBV6-5 and TRBJ1-4; 8 positions agree with TRBD1. The CDR3 runs to 15 residues. The V gene end was trimmed by 6 bases and the J gene end by 10 bases; junction bases not matched to a gene: 13. The germline gives CDR1 MNHEY, CDR2 SVGAGI. CDR3 sequence reads: CASSTDQGANGKLFF. In DNA, the CDR3 is TGTGCCAGCAGCACAGACCAGGGGGCAAACGGAAAACTGTTTTTT.

The genes are TRBV5-1 and TRBJ1-5, with a possible D match to TRBD1 (5 bases). CDR1 SGHRS and CDR2 YFSETQ come from the germline V gene. The V end lost 5 bases, the J end lost 3 bases, and 24 bases lay between the germline ends. The length of the CDR3 is 18 residues. The CDR3 nucleotides are TGCGCCAGCAGTACAGTCCCTCACTTGAGGACACCCAATCAGCCCCAGCATTTT. Residues: CASSTVPHLRTPNQPQHF.

The chain combines TRBV2 with TRBJ2-5; D not certain. CDR1 is SNHLY, CDR2 FYNNEI, per germline. V was pared by 6 bases and J by 7 bases, with 9 bases between. This CDR3 has 11 residues. The DNA of the CDR3 is TGTGCCAGCAGGGAGTCGGGGACCCAGTACTTC. Protein product: CASRESGTQYF.

The V gene is TRBV28, the J gene TRBJ1-5; tentatively, D is TRBD1 (6 bases). This CDR3 contains 14 residues. Per germline, CDR1 MDHEN and CDR2 SYDVKM. V was shortened by 7 bases and J by 7 bases, with 17 bases between the two germline ends. CDR3 loop: CASNIRGGFQPQHF. The CDR3 bases are TGTGCCAGCAACATCAGGGGTGGTTTCCAGCCCCAGCATTTT.